A selection of T cell receptor beta chains follows, all from one sample in a study of cytomegalovirus exposure and HLA in healthy donors. Clones were read by immunoSEQ multiplex PCR, and TCRdb kept only the in-frame ones, dropping some. The data show 250,000 or so clones, approximately 87% seen once. The specimen sequenced was PBMCs. The receptor source for this set is a man aged 18 to 29 in good health and CMV-seronegative. Both conserved end residues are part of each CDR3. The order of the fields is D gene, clone size, J gene, V gene, CDR3 protein, CDR3 DNA. The D gene is left open where the match is weak. Rows may omit the clone size; those that give it use once, few, many or a size class.

d_call: -
clone_size: -
j_call: TRBJ2-4
v_call: TRBV28
cdr3_aa: CASSPLGLAKNIQYF
cdr3_nt: TGTGCCAGCAGTCCGCTAGGACTAGCCAAAAACATTCAGTACTTC

d_call: TRBD1
clone_size: few
j_call: TRBJ2-7
v_call: TRBV19
cdr3_aa: CASSARDSSYEQYF
cdr3_nt: TGTGCCAGTAGTGCCCGGGACAGCTCCTACGAGCAGTACTTC

d_call: TRBD2
clone_size: -
j_call: TRBJ2-2
v_call: TRBV27
cdr3_aa: CASHRAGGPYTGELFF
cdr3_nt: TGTGCCAGCCATCGGGCGGGGGGGCCATACACCGGGGAGCTGTTTTTT

d_call: TRBD1
clone_size: -
j_call: TRBJ1-2
v_call: TRBV30
cdr3_aa: CAWIPGQGAHYGYTF
cdr3_nt: TGTGCCTGGATACCGGGACAGGGGGCTCACTATGGCTACACCTTC

d_call: TRBD1
clone_size: once
j_call: TRBJ2-7
v_call: TRBV4-3
cdr3_aa: CASSQDRGRDEQYF
cdr3_nt: TGCGCCAGCAGCCAGGACAGGGGCAGGGACGAGCAGTACTTC

d_call: -
clone_size: -
j_call: TRBJ2-1
v_call: TRBV29-1
cdr3_aa: CSVERQGMGNEQFF
cdr3_nt: TGCAGCGTTGAAAGGCAGGGGATGGGTAATGAGCAGTTCTTC

d_call: TRBD2
clone_size: -
j_call: TRBJ2-7
v_call: TRBV27
cdr3_aa: CASSLGLAGVHEQYF
cdr3_nt: TGTGCCAGCAGTTTAGGACTAGCGGGAGTTCACGAGCAGTACTTC

d_call: TRBD1
clone_size: -
j_call: TRBJ1-3
v_call: TRBV19
cdr3_aa: CASSIGDSALSNTIYF
cdr3_nt: TGTGCCAGTAGTATTGGGGACAGCGCGCTATCTAACACCATATATTTT

d_call: TRBD1
clone_size: -
j_call: TRBJ2-7
v_call: TRBV27
cdr3_aa: CASRLTGTGAAYEQYF
cdr3_nt: TGTGCCAGCAGACTAACCGGGACAGGGGCCGCCTACGAGCAGTACTTC

d_call: -
clone_size: -
j_call: TRBJ1-1
v_call: TRBV6-4
cdr3_aa: CASSERGKNTEAFF
cdr3_nt: TGTGCCAGCAGTGAACGGGGGAAAAACACTGAAGCTTTCTTT

d_call: -
clone_size: -
j_call: TRBJ2-7
v_call: TRBV7-8
cdr3_aa: CASGSSATYEQYF
cdr3_nt: TGTGCCAGCGGTTCTAGCGCTACCTACGAGCAGTACTTC

d_call: -
clone_size: once
j_call: TRBJ2-1
v_call: TRBV18
cdr3_aa: CASSLIQGNEQFF
cdr3_nt: TGTGCCAGCTCACTTATTCAGGGAAATGAGCAGTTCTTC

d_call: -
clone_size: -
j_call: TRBJ2-3
v_call: TRBV6-4
cdr3_aa: CASSDLDTQYF
cdr3_nt: TGTGCCAGCAGTGATCTCGATACGCAGTATTTT

d_call: -
clone_size: -
j_call: TRBJ2-7
v_call: TRBV5-1
cdr3_aa: CASSPSPRETYEQYF
cdr3_nt: TGCGCCAGCAGCCCGTCCCCCCGGGAAACCTACGAGCAGTACTTC

d_call: -
clone_size: once
j_call: TRBJ2-1
v_call: TRBV5-1
cdr3_aa: CASSLEAERYNEQFF
cdr3_nt: TGCGCCAGCAGCTTGGAAGCGGAGAGATACAATGAGCAGTTCTTC

d_call: TRBD1
clone_size: -
j_call: TRBJ1-5
v_call: TRBV10-3
cdr3_aa: CAISETGQVPNQPQHF
cdr3_nt: TGTGCCATCAGTGAAACCGGACAGGTCCCAAATCAGCCCCAGCATTTT

d_call: -
clone_size: -
j_call: TRBJ2-1
v_call: TRBV11-2
cdr3_aa: CASSSPPDNEQFF
cdr3_nt: TGTGCCAGCAGCTCCCCGCCGGACAATGAGCAGTTCTTC

d_call: TRBD1
clone_size: -
j_call: TRBJ1-2
v_call: TRBV11-2
cdr3_aa: CASSLDLRGHGYGYTF
cdr3_nt: TGTGCCAGCAGCTTAGACCTCAGGGGGCACGGCTATGGCTACACCTTC

d_call: -
clone_size: -
j_call: TRBJ1-6
v_call: TRBV19
cdr3_aa: CASSKHWGVASPLHF
cdr3_nt: TGTGCCAGTAGTAAACATTGGGGGGTAGCCTCACCCCTCCACTTT

d_call: -
clone_size: -
j_call: TRBJ1-2
v_call: TRBV6-6
cdr3_aa: CASSYSSPEYYGYTF
cdr3_nt: TGTGCCAGCAGTTACTCGAGTCCCGAGTACTATGGCTACACCTTC

d_call: TRBD1
clone_size: once
j_call: TRBJ1-4
v_call: TRBV28
cdr3_aa: CASRDSDRGRDEKLFF
cdr3_nt: TGTGCCAGCAGGGACTCAGACAGGGGGCGGGATGAAAAACTGTTTTTT

d_call: TRBD2
clone_size: -
j_call: TRBJ2-5
v_call: TRBV6-5
cdr3_aa: CASSGLAGPQETQYF
cdr3_nt: TGTGCCAGCAGTGGACTAGCGGGTCCACAAGAGACCCAGTACTTC

d_call: TRBD1
clone_size: once
j_call: TRBJ1-1
v_call: TRBV28
cdr3_aa: CASRATDRLKAFF
cdr3_nt: TGTGCCAGCAGGGCAACGGACAGGCTTAAAGCTTTCTTT

d_call: TRBD1
clone_size: -
j_call: TRBJ1-5
v_call: TRBV15
cdr3_aa: CATSRDRGNQPQHF
cdr3_nt: TGTGCCACGTCCCGGGACAGGGGCAATCAGCCCCAGCATTTT

d_call: -
clone_size: -
j_call: TRBJ1-2
v_call: TRBV7-2
cdr3_aa: CASSLERGTALTF
cdr3_nt: TGTGCCAGCAGCTTAGAGAGAGGTACGGCCCTCACCTTC

d_call: -
clone_size: once
j_call: TRBJ2-1
v_call: TRBV10-3
cdr3_aa: CAISEWEKAFF
cdr3_nt: TGTGCCATCAGTGAGTGGGAGAAAGCGTTCTTC

d_call: -
clone_size: once
j_call: TRBJ1-5
v_call: TRBV4-1
cdr3_aa: CASSQVQGSQPQHF
cdr3_nt: TGCGCCAGCAGCCAAGTCCAGGGAAGTCAGCCCCAGCATTTT

d_call: -
clone_size: -
j_call: TRBJ1-5
v_call: TRBV7-9
cdr3_aa: CASSSSDGENQPQHF
cdr3_nt: TGTGCCAGCAGCTCGTCAGACGGGGAGAATCAGCCCCAGCATTTT

d_call: -
clone_size: -
j_call: TRBJ2-7
v_call: TRBV11-2
cdr3_aa: CASSLFTPLALTSYEQYF
cdr3_nt: TGTGCCAGCAGCTTATTCACCCCCTTAGCCCTTACCTCCTACGAGCAGTACTTC

d_call: -
clone_size: -
j_call: TRBJ1-6
v_call: TRBV25-1
cdr3_aa: CASSESLGASSPLHF
cdr3_nt: TGTGCCAGCAGTGAATCCCTGGGGGCAAGTTCACCCCTCCACTTT

d_call: TRBD2
clone_size: once
j_call: TRBJ2-1
v_call: TRBV19
cdr3_aa: CASSTSGASYNEQFF
cdr3_nt: TGTGCCAGTAGTACCAGCGGGGCATCCTACAATGAGCAGTTCTTC

d_call: TRBD1
clone_size: -
j_call: TRBJ2-2
v_call: TRBV4-2
cdr3_aa: CASSPLKGTGVTGELFF
cdr3_nt: TGTGCCAGCAGCCCTTTAAAAGGGACAGGGGTCACCGGGGAGCTGTTTTTT

d_call: -
clone_size: -
j_call: TRBJ1-1
v_call: TRBV2
cdr3_aa: CASSAQSGTEAFF
cdr3_nt: TGTGCCAGCAGCGCACAATCGGGCACTGAAGCTTTCTTT

d_call: -
clone_size: -
j_call: TRBJ2-6
v_call: TRBV15
cdr3_aa: CATSREGGSGANVLTF
cdr3_nt: TGTGCCACCAGCAGAGAGGGGGGCTCTGGGGCCAACGTCCTGACTTTC

d_call: TRBD1
clone_size: -
j_call: TRBJ2-3
v_call: TRBV6-1
cdr3_aa: CASSGRGTGTDTQYF
cdr3_nt: TGTGCCAGCAGTGGAAGGGGGACAGGGACAGATACGCAGTATTTT

d_call: TRBD2
clone_size: -
j_call: TRBJ2-7
v_call: TRBV4-3
cdr3_aa: CASSLGTSGSYEQYF
cdr3_nt: TGCGCCAGCAGCCTGGGGACTAGCGGGAGTTACGAGCAGTACTTC

d_call: TRBD1
clone_size: -
j_call: TRBJ2-7
v_call: TRBV14
cdr3_aa: CASSYRDSRHYEQYF
cdr3_nt: TGTGCCAGCAGCTACCGGGACAGTAGACACTACGAGCAGTACTTC

d_call: TRBD2
clone_size: -
j_call: TRBJ2-5
v_call: TRBV7-2
cdr3_aa: CASSLIAGEWETQYF
cdr3_nt: TGTGCCAGCAGCTTAATAGCGGGAGAGTGGGAGACCCAGTACTTC

d_call: -
clone_size: -
j_call: TRBJ1-2
v_call: TRBV27
cdr3_aa: CASSLSTRPSGGYTF
cdr3_nt: TGTGCCAGCAGTTTATCGACAAGACCCTCGGGGGGCTACACCTTC